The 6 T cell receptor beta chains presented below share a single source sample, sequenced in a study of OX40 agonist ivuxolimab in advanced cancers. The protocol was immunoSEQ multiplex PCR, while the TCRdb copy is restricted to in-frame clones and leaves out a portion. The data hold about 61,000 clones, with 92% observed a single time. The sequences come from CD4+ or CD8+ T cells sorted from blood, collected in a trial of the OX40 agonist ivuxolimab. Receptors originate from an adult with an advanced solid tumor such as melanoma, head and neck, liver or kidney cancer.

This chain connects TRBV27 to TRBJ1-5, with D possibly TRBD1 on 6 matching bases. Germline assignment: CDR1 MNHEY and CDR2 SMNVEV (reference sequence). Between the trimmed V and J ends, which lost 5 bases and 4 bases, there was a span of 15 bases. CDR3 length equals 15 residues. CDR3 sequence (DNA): TGTGCCAGCAGTATGTGGACAGCTGCAAATCAGCCCCAGCATTTT. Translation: CASSMWTAANQPQHF.

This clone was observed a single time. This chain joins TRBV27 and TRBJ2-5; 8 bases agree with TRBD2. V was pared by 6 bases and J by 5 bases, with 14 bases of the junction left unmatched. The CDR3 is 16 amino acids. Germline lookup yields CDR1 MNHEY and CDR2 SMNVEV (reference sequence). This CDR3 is CASSHGGEGLAETQYF. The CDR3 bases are TGTGCCAGCAGCCACGGGGGGGAGGGATTAGCGGAGACCCAGTACTTC.

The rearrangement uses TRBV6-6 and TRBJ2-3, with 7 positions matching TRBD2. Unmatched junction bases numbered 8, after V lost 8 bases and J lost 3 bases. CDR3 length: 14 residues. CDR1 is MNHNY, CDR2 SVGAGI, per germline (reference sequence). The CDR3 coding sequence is TGTGCCAGCTTGGCGCGGGAGTGGACAGATACGCAGTATTTT. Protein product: CASLAREWTDTQYF.

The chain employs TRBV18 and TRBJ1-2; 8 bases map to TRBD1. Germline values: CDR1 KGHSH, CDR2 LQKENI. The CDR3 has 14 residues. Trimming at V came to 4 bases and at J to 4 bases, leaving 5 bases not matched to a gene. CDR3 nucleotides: TGTGCCAGCTCACTGGACAGGGCGAGCTATGGCTACACCTTC. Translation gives CASSLDRASYGYTF.

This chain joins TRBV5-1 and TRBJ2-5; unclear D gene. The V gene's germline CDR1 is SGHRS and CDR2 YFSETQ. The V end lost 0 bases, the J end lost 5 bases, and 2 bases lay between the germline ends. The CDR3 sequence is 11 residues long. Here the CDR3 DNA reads TGCGCCAGCAGCTTGGAGGAGACCCAGTACTTC. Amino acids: CASSLEETQYF.

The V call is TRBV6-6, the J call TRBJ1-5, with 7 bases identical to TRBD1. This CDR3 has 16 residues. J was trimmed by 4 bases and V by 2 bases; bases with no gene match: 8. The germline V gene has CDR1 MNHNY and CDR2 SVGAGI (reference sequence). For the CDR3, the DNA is TGTGCCAGCAGTTACAAGCCGACAGGGAGAAATCAGCCCCAGCATTTT. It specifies CASSYKPTGRNQPQHF.